This TCR beta chain was retrieved from a study of shared clonotypes between healthy human individuals. Sequencing was performed with immunoSEQ multiplex PCR; in TCRdb, only in-frame clones are kept and a portion is missing. The sample lists 2.3 million or so clones, 93% occurring once. Per the germline V gene, CDR1 is LNHNV and CDR2 is YYDKDF (reference sequence). This CDR3 contains 14 residues. The V end was cut by 1 base, the J end by 3 bases, with 7 bases between. Notes on the study in general: Researchers found naive subsets generally carried larger estimated richness than memory subsets. Represented diversity (both genetic and exposure-history) was limited by the small number of donors. Clonotype sharing among donors was expected to depend on sequencing depth.

As for this clone: As yet, its antigen is unknown. The same CDR3 can be traced to other DNA sequences in this sample.

Sequencing input: naive CD4+ T cells from PBMCs. The subset: CD45RA+ positively selected. This sequence was found in a man aged 18 to 35 in good health. Some clones in this sample may be carry-over from other donors' samples. The rearrangement links TRBV15 to TRBJ1-5, with D unresolved. CDR3 DNA sequence: TGTGCCACCAGCAGAGGGGGATACAATCAGCCCCAGCATTTT. This gives the protein CATSRGGYNQPQHF. Full variable domain (remainder filled in from reference TRBV15 and TRBJ1-5): DAMVIQNPRYQVTQFGKPVTLSCSQTLNHNVMYWYQQKSSQAPKLLFHYYDKDFNNEADTPDNFQSRRPNTSFCFLDIRSPGLGDTAMYLCATSRGGYNQPQHFGDGTRLSIL.